This is a list of T cell receptor beta chains from one sample in a study of shared clonotypes between healthy human individuals. Clones were sequenced by immunoSEQ multiplex PCR, and TCRdb holds only the in-frame ones, with some missing. The sample lists some 2.3 million clones, more than 85% occurring once. The specimen was naive CD4+ T cells from PBMCs. The source of these receptors is a man aged 18 to 30 in good health. Some clones in this sample may be carry-over from other donors' samples. CDR3s leave out the opening cysteine and the closing phenylalanine or tryptophan. Rows may omit the clone size; those that give it use once, few, many or a size class.

v_gene	abundance	j_gene	CDR3aa
TRBV28	-	TRBJ2-1	ASRNRRTSGEGEQF
TRBV27	-	TRBJ2-2	ASSLPRTSGRGRELF
TRBV19	once	TRBJ2-7	ASSPTTGSSYEQY
TRBV7-9	-	TRBJ2-3	ASSLVAGKGTDTQY
TRBV19	-	TRBJ2-7	ASSTTASNRGLYEQY
TRBV30	-	TRBJ2-3	AWSPGSGSDTQY
TRBV28	-	TRBJ1-4	ASSDPGHPATNEKLF
TRBV4-1	-	TRBJ2-2	ASSLTGTRTFSGELF
TRBV18	-	TRBJ2-3	ASSRGLAGSTDTQY
TRBV20-1	-	TRBJ2-4	SAHSGNIQY
TRBV7-3	-	TRBJ2-2	ASSLSAGGNTGELF
TRBV18	-	TRBJ1-5	ASSPPGGSNQPQH
TRBV7-2	once	TRBJ1-2	ASSLGRGADGYGYT
TRBV15	-	TRBJ2-7	ATSPRTGGFNEQY
TRBV25-1	-	TRBJ2-3	ASSAAGGGTDTQY
TRBV5-1	-	TRBJ2-1	ASSPSSGPPDEQF
TRBV4-1	-	TRBJ2-7	ASSQHSSEQY
TRBV5-6	-	TRBJ2-7	ASSSRPGSEQY
TRBV18	-	TRBJ1-2	ASSPLTGVATYGYT
TRBV18	-	TRBJ2-3	ASLPEGGLAIPDTQY
TRBV30	-	TRBJ1-5	AWSPAGWLSASNQPQH
TRBV2	-	TRBJ2-7	ASSARTSGSLYEQY
TRBV4-1	-	TRBJ2-2	ASSQDWERVITGELF
TRBV18	once	TRBJ2-3	ASSLGLAGVSDTQY
TRBV19	-	TRBJ1-1	ASSITTVNTEAF
TRBV7-8	-	TRBJ2-1	ASSHGLAGGPGSYNEQF
TRBV5-1	-	TRBJ2-3	ASSFGRADTQY
TRBV10-3	-	TRBJ2-2	AISASAPGELF
TRBV28	-	TRBJ1-3	ASSSPEISPHSGNTIY
TRBV5-1	-	TRBJ2-2	ASSLETGSNTGELF
TRBV15	-	TRBJ1-2	ATSRDGTGSGYT
TRBV7-2	-	TRBJ1-1	ASSFRGSNTEAF
TRBV7-2	-	TRBJ1-1	ASSVQSGGGNTEAF
TRBV5-1	-	TRBJ1-2	ASSPRTGAYGYT
TRBV7-9	-	TRBJ2-1	ASSWTLSEQF
TRBV11-2	-	TRBJ2-3	ASSSLAGDTQY
TRBV5-1	-	TRBJ2-7	ASSKDGTGVSEQY
TRBV28	-	TRBJ2-7	ASSWTGYEQY
TRBV7-9	-	TRBJ2-7	ASSFSGATYEQY
TRBV28	once	TRBJ1-4	ASSLGQGNEKLF
TRBV18	-	TRBJ1-2	ASSPGARGYT
TRBV5-1	-	TRBJ2-2	ASSPWTGSNTGELF
TRBV5-1	-	TRBJ2-2	ASSLGVASGELF
TRBV2	-	TRBJ1-5	ASGGQENQPQH
TRBV7-2	-	TRBJ2-3	ASSERLGLAGTDTQY
TRBV4-1	-	TRBJ1-3	ASSPYRGQGNTIY
TRBV5-1	-	TRBJ2-5	ASSLVGGGSQETQY
TRBV4-2	-	TRBJ2-1	ASSQTSGRSGEQF
TRBV19	-	TRBJ1-2	ASSIPARGYT
TRBV2	once	TRBJ2-5	ASSGGNQETQY
TRBV27	-	TRBJ1-1	ASSTTGSTEAF
TRBV7-8	-	TRBJ1-1	ASSKDRGHNTEAF
TRBV4-1	-	TRBJ1-4	ASSRGPGQGLGIEKLF
TRBV6-1	-	TRBJ2-7	ASKVGVSYEQY
TRBV5-1	-	TRBJ2-1	ASSLLGPRLNEQF